This is a list of T cell receptor beta chains from one sample in a study of blood T cell repertoires in COVID-19. The assay was immunoSEQ multiplex PCR, and TCRdb's table has in-frame clones only and misses some. This sample has 110,000 to 150,000 clones, with approximately 85% found just once. Sequencing input: peripheral blood. All receptors come from a man between 45 and 60 years old with acute or convalescent COVID-19. Each CDR3 is given with its conserved first and last residue. D genes are given only for firm matches. Clone size appears in some rows only: once, few, many, or a class for an expanded clone.

CASSPLGRTDTQYF TGTGCCAGCAGCCCCCTGGGGCGCACAGATACGCAGTATTTT TRBJ2-3 TRBV7-2 - -
CASSLRGGNYGYTF TGTGCCAGCAGCTTAAGGGGAGGGAACTATGGCTACACCTTC TRBJ1-2 TRBV5-4 - -
CASSNADFRQPQHF TGTGCCAGTAGTAACGCCGACTTCCGTCAGCCCCAGCATTTT TRBJ1-5 TRBV19 - -
CASRLGTEAFF TGTGCCAGCAGGCTCGGCACTGAAGCTTTCTTT TRBJ1-1 TRBV5-4 - once
CASSLVQSNTGELFF TGCGCCAGCAGCTTGGTACAGTCAAACACCGGGGAGCTGTTTTTT TRBJ2-2 TRBV5-1 - -
CASSQRQYLNTEAFF TGCGCCAGCAGCCAGAGACAGTACCTGAACACTGAAGCTTTCTTT TRBJ1-1 TRBV4-1 - -
CASSVGRGYGYTF TGTGCCAGCAGTGTCGGTCGGGGCTATGGCTACACCTTC TRBJ1-2 TRBV28 - -
CASSGGTTYEQYF TGTGCCAGCAGCGGAGGGACTACCTACGAGCAGTACTTC TRBJ2-7 TRBV5-4 TRBD2 -
CASSLDQAPLGYTF TGTGCCAGCAGTCTTGATCAGGCTCCCTTGGGCTACACCTTC TRBJ1-2 TRBV6-5 - -
CASSPGQGNTGELFF TGTGCCAGCAGCCCCGGACAGGGGAACACCGGGGAGCTGTTTTTT TRBJ2-2 TRBV5-4 TRBD1 -
CASSRLVFPFSTDTQYF TGTGCCTCGTCCCGTCTAGTTTTTCCCTTTAGCACAGATACGCAGTATTTT TRBJ2-3 TRBV30 - -
CASSLSIAGGRQDTQYF TGTGCCAGCAGCCTTAGCATAGCGGGAGGGCGTCAAGATACGCAGTATTTT TRBJ2-3 TRBV11-2 TRBD2 -
CASSLLAGDRTDTQYF TGCGCCAGCAGCTTGCTGGCGGGGGACCGCACAGATACGCAGTATTTT TRBJ2-3 TRBV5-1 TRBD2 -
CASSQAPGQGSYGYTF TGTGCCAGCAGCCAAGCCCCGGGACAGGGGAGCTATGGCTACACCTTC TRBJ1-2 TRBV4-2 TRBD1 -
CASSFRTSGGGGTQYF TGTGCCAGCAGCTTCCGGACTAGCGGAGGGGGAGGTACGCAGTATTTT TRBJ2-3 TRBV9 TRBD2 -
CASSPLTSFDTGELFF TGTGCCAGCAGCCCTTTAACTAGCTTCGACACCGGGGAGCTGTTTTTT TRBJ2-2 TRBV7-3 - -
CASTISGTGGSPYEQYF TGCGCCAGCACCATCTCCGGGACAGGGGGTAGCCCGTACGAGCAGTACTTC TRBJ2-7 TRBV5-1 TRBD1 -
CASTAWAGSATGELFF TGTGCCAGCACCGCCTGGGCGGGATCGGCCACCGGGGAGCTGTTTTTT TRBJ2-2 TRBV7-3 - -
CASKGGQTLTDTQYF TGTGCCAGTAAGGGGGGACAGACCCTCACAGATACGCAGTATTTT TRBJ2-3 TRBV19 - -
CASSGGGGVDGNTIYF TGCGCCAGCAGCGGGGGAGGAGGGGTTGATGGAAACACCATATATTTT TRBJ1-3 TRBV10-2 - -
CASSLRIAGLSSYEQYF TGTGCCAGCAGCTTACGGATAGCGGGCCTCAGCTCCTACGAGCAGTACTTC TRBJ2-7 TRBV11-2 TRBD2 -
CASSYKRPGQIYSNQPQHF TGTGCCAGCAGTTACAAAAGGCCGGGACAGATATATAGCAATCAGCCCCAGCATTTT TRBJ1-5 TRBV6-2/TRBV6-3 TRBD1 -
CASSRQGASEKLFF TGTGCCAGCAGCCGACAGGGGGCTAGTGAAAAACTGTTTTTT TRBJ1-4 TRBV14 TRBD1 once
CSASAPADFNTEAFF TGCAGTGCTAGTGCCCCAGCGGACTTTAACACTGAAGCTTTCTTT TRBJ1-1 TRBV20-1 - -
CSAKPLTGGPEAFF TGCAGCGCCAAACCGTTGACAGGGGGACCTGAAGCTTTCTTT TRBJ1-1 TRBV29-1 TRBD1 few
CASSQDSRGGGQPQHF TGCGCCAGCAGCCAAGATAGCCGGGGAGGCGGTCAGCCCCAGCATTTT TRBJ1-5 TRBV4-1 - -
CASSVAAGFPTDTQYF TGTGCCAGCAGCGTAGCAGCGGGGTTCCCCACAGATACGCAGTATTTT TRBJ2-3 TRBV9 TRBD2 -
CASSPGSDNGYTF TGTGCCAGCAGCCCAGGGTCAGATAATGGCTACACCTTC TRBJ1-2 TRBV12-3/TRBV12-4 - once
CASSIVKGKVNTEAFF TGTGCCAGCAGTATTGTGAAGGGGAAGGTGAACACTGAAGCTTTCTTT TRBJ1-1 TRBV5-4 - -
CASSGTGTVHF TGCGCCAGCAGCGGCACGGGTACTGTTCATTTT TRBJ1-1 TRBV5-1 - -
CASSLNAGGYLNTGELFF TGCGCCAGCAGCTTGAATGCAGGGGGCTACCTAAACACCGGGGAGCTGTTTTTT TRBJ2-2 TRBV5-1 TRBD1 -
CASRPGDPGGTEAFF TGTGCCAGCAGGCCCGGAGACCCTGGAGGTACTGAAGCTTTCTTT TRBJ1-1 TRBV6-5 - -
CASSPPTGGRREKLFF TGTGCCAGCTCACCCCCGACAGGGGGCAGAAGAGAAAAACTGTTTTTT TRBJ1-4 TRBV18 TRBD1 -
CASSAPGQPFYEQYF TGCGCCAGCAGCGCCCCGGGACAGCCCTTCTACGAGCAGTACTTC TRBJ2-7 TRBV5-1 TRBD1 -
CASSPPNSGSYEQYF TGTGCCAGCTCACCACCGAATAGCGGGAGTTACGAGCAGTACTTC TRBJ2-7 TRBV18 TRBD2 -
CASSLNRGYGYTF TGTGCCAGCAGTTTAAATCGAGGGTATGGCTACACCTTC TRBJ1-2 TRBV27 - -
CASTLSGPQHF TGTGCCAGCACCTTATCGGGGCCCCAGCATTTT TRBJ1-5 TRBV7-9 - -
CASSLGRDETSGSSRTDTQYF TGTGCCAGCAGCTTGGGACGGGACGAGACTAGCGGGAGCTCCAGGACAGATACGCAGTATTTT TRBJ2-3 TRBV13 TRBD2 few
CASSLTGDRTTGELFF TGTGCCAGCTCACTGACAGGGGACCGCACGACCGGGGAGCTGTTTTTT TRBJ2-2 TRBV18 TRBD1 -
CASSKAAQNTGELFF TGTGCCAGCAGCAAGGCGGCCCAGAACACCGGGGAGCTGTTTTTT TRBJ2-2 TRBV7-3 - -
CASSVAGGSRQETQYF TGTGCCAGCAGCGTAGCGGGTGGGAGCCGCCAAGAGACCCAGTACTTC TRBJ2-5 TRBV9 - -
CASSHAGTANTEAFF TGCGCCAGCAGCCACGCCGGGACAGCGAACACTGAAGCTTTCTTT TRBJ1-1 TRBV4-1 TRBD1 -
CASSQGRTAAGMPQHF TGTGCCAGCAGCCAAGGACGGACTGCTGCGGGAATGCCCCAGCATTTT TRBJ1-5 TRBV3-1/TRBV3-2 - -
CASSNGAADTQYF TGTGCCAGCTCGAACGGAGCAGCAGATACGCAGTATTTT TRBJ2-3 TRBV11-1 - -